The next 5 T cell receptor beta chains were all read from a single sample in a study of T cells in Graves' hyperthyroidism and ophthalmopathy. What was amplified from RNA transcripts were TCR beta CDR3 regions. The HTBI primer set served for first-round RT-PCR of the TCR CDR3. TCRdb passed the multiplex PCR reads through MiXCR, listing each CDR3 protein once. The table includes a few hundred thousand distinct CDR3 sequences, approximately 14% detected once. Sequencing was carried out using blood. Every receptor here comes from a woman aged 30 to 39 with Graves' hyperthyroidism.

The chain combines TRBV15 with TRBJ2-5; D uncertain. Deletions cut 1 base from V and 2 bases from J, with 5 bases between. The CDR3 length is 13 residues. Germline CDR1 LNHNV, CDR2 YYDKDF (reference sequence). For the CDR3, the DNA is TGTGCCACCAGCAGAGTACAGCAAGAGACCCAGTACTTC. Translation gives CATSRVQQETQYF.

This chain links TRBV12-3 or TRBV12-4 with TRBJ1-2; possibly TRBD1 for D (6 bases). This CDR3 has 17 residues. V lost 2 bases, J lost 4 bases, and 20 bases lay in between. The CDR3 spells CASSLRRTEDRLYGYTF. CDR3 nucleotides: TGTGCCAGCAGTTTAAGGCGGACAGAGGACCGACTCTATGGCTACACCTTC.

V usage is TRBV6-1 and J usage is TRBJ1-2, with unresolved D. CDR3 length: 11 amino acids. Germline CDR1 MNHNS, CDR2 SASEGT. The germline V and J ends were trimmed by 1 base and 8 bases, with 5 bases remaining between them. CDR3 DNA: TGTGCCAGCAGTGAAGGCAACGGCTACACCTTC. Amino acid sequence: CASSEGNGYTF.

This clonotype was seen repeatedly, ten times or more. The chain combines TRBV2 with TRBJ2-2, with unresolved D. There are 12 residues in the CDR3. CDR1 is SNHLY, CDR2 FYNNEI, per germline. V lost 9 bases to trimming and J lost 3 bases, with 8 bases between them. As DNA, the CDR3 is TGTGCCAGTACTGGGGACACCGGGGAGCTGTTTTTT. It encodes CASTGDTGELFF. Looking up the rest from reference TRBV2 and TRBJ2-2 gives the full variable domain: EPEVTQTPSHQVTQMGQEVILRCVPISNHLYFYWYRQILGQKVEFLVSFYNNEISEKSEIFDDQFSVERPDGSNFTLKIRSTKLEDSAMYFCASTGDTGELFFGEGSRLTVL.

This chain connects TRBV7-2 to TRBJ2-7; 8 nucleotides align to TRBD2. CDR3 length equals 23 residues. The junction had 30 bases not matched to a gene; V was cut back by 1 base and J by 4 bases. CDR1 is SGHTA and CDR2 is FQGNSA in the germline V gene. In DNA, the CDR3 is TGTGCCAGCAGCTTAGGGTCGACAACAAGGGTCAGGTCAGCGGGAGTCAGGTCGTACGAGCAGTACTTC. Translation: CASSLGSTTRVRSAGVRSYEQYF. Full variable domain (missing parts from reference TRBV7-2 and TRBJ2-7): GAGVSQSPSNKVTEKGKDVELRCDPISGHTALYWYRQSLGQGLEFLIYFQGNSAPDKSGLPSDRFSAERTGGSVSTLTIQRTQQEDSAVYLCASSLGSTTRVRSAGVRSYEQYFGPGTRLTVT.